Sequencing of this TCR beta chain was carried out in a study of shared clonotypes between healthy human individuals. Background on the study: Each donor's CD4 naive and CD4 memory cells filled three plates apiece, CD8 naive two, and CD8 memory one.

Some clones are missing from TCRdb's copy, which holds only in-frame ones; the method was immunoSEQ multiplex PCR. This repertoire shows 2,500,000 or so clones, over 85% found once; its top ten account for approximately 0.37%. The CDR3 extends over 13 amino acids. For this clone: Antigen: not known.

Notes on the study in general: It was observed that approximately 5% of naive CD4 clonotypes were shared across a few donors. An anticipated effect of sequencing depth on clonotype sharing among donors was recognized. Relative to memory subsets, naive subsets generally showed larger estimated richness.

The TCR comes from a man aged 18 to 30 in good health. Some clones in this sample may be carry-over from other donors' samples. The chain joins TRBV21-1 to TRBJ2-7. TRBV21-1 is tagged as a pseudogene. The sequenced material came from naive CD4+ T cells from PBMCs. Noted subset: CD45RA+ positively selected. CDR3 loop: CASSKKVAYEQYF. The CDR3 DNA reads TGTGCCAGCAGCAAAAAGGTCGCCTACGAGCAGTACTTC.